This T cell receptor (beta chain) was identified during a study of cytomegalovirus exposure and HLA in healthy donors. Notes on the study in general: Trimming of TCR beta V- and J-genes showed a link, identified in a later analysis, to a missense DCLRE1C variant.

This CDR3 is 13 amino acids long. The ends lost 5 bases at V and 9 bases at J; junction bases unmatched: 3. Germline V CDR1 and CDR2: SGHAT, FQNNGV. The study ran its PCR with 60 Vbeta and 13 Jbeta primers. Assay used: immunoSEQ multiplex PCR; TCRdb lists only in-frame clones, some missing. The sample has more than 75,000 clones; about 68% are singletons. A note on this clone: Its antigen is undetermined.

The genes are TRBV11-2 and TRBJ1-6; 8 positions match TRBD1. Sequenced material: PBMCs. This TCR came from a man aged 40-49 years in good health and CMV-seropositive. CDR3 sequence reads: CASSPDRVSPLHF. CDR3 nucleotide sequence: TGTGCCAGCAGCCCGGACAGGGTTTCACCCCTCCACTTT.